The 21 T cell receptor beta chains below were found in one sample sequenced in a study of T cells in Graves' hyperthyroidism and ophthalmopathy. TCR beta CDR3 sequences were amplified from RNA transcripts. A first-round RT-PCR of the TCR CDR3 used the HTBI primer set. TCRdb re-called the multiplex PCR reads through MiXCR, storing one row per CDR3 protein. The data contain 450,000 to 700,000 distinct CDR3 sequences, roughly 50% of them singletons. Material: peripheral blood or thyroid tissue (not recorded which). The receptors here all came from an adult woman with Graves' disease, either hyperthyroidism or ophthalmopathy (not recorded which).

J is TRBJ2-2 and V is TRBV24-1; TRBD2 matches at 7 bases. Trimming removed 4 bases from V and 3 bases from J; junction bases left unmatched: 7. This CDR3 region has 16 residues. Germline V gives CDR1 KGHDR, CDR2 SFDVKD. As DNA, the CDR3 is TGTGCCACCAGTGACGCAATAGGGAGGGACACCGGGGAGCTGTTTTTT. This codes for CATSDAIGRDTGELFF.

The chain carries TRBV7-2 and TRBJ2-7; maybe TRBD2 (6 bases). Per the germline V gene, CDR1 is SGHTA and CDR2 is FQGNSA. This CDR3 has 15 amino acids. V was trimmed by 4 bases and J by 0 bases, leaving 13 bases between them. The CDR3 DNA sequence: TGTGCCAGCAGCTCCCGGGAGAGAAGCTCCTACGAGCAGTACTTC. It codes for CASSSRERSSYEQYF.

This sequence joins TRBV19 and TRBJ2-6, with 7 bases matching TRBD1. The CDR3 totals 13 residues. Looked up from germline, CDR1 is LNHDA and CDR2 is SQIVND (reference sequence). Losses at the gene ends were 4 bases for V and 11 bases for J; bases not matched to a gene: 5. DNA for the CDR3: TGTGCCAGTAGTAACCTAGGGGGCTACGTCCTGACTTTC. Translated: CASSNLGGYVLTF.

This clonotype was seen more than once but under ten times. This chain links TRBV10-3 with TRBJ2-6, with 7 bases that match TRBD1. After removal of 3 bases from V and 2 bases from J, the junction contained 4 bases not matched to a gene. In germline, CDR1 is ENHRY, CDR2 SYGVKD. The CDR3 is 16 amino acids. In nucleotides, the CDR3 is TGTGCCATCAGTGAAAAGGGGGCGGCTGGGGCCAACGTCCTGACTTTC. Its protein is CAISEKGAAGANVLTF.

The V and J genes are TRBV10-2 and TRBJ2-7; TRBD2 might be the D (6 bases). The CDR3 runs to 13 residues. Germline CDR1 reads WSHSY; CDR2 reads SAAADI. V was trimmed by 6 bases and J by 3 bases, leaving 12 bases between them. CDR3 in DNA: TGCGCCAGCAGCACTCGGGGGTTCTACGAGCAGTACTTC. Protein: CASSTRGFYEQYF.

In DNA, the CDR3 is TGTGCCAGCCACCCCCTGCTGGATTCACCCCTCCACTTT. Residues: CASHPLLDSPLHF. This chain uses TRBV28 with TRBJ1-6; D ambiguous. V lost 8 bases, J lost 8 bases, and 13 bases lay in between. CDR1 is MDHEN, CDR2 SYDVKM, per germline. The CDR3 contains 13 residues.

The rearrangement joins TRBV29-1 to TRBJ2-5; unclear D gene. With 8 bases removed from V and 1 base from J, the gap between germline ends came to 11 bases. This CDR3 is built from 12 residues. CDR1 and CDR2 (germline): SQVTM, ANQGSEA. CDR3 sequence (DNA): TGCAGCTTGGTAACAGTCCAAGAGACCCAGTACTTC. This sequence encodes CSLVTVQETQYF.

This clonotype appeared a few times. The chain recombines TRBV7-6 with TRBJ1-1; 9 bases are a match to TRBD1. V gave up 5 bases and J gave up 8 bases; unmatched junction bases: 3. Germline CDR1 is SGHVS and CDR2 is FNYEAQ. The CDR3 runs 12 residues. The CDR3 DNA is TGTGCCAGCAGCGCTACAGGGGGCGAAGCTTTCTTT. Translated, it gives CASSATGGEAFF.

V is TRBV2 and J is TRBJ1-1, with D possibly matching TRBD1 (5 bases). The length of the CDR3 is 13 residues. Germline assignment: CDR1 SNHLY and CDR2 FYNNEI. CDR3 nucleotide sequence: TGTGCTAGTGCACCCTTCGGGGGCACTGAAGCTTTCTTT. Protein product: CASAPFGGTEAFF.

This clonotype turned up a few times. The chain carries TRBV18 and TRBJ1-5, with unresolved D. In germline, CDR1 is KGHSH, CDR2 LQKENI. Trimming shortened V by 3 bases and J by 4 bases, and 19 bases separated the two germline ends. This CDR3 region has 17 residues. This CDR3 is CASSPFPRGRANQPQHF. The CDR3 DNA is TGTGCCAGCTCACCTTTCCCGCGGGGTAGGGCAAATCAGCCCCAGCATTTT.

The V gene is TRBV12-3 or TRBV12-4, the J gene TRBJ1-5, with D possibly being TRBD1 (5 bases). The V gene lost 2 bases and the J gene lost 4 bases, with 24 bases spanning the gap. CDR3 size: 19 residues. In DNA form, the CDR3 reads TGTGCCAGCAGTTTATCTTCCGGGGGGTCCCTCAGAGGGAATCAGCCCCAGCATTTT. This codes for CASSLSSGGSLRGNQPQHF.

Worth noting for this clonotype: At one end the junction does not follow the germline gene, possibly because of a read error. The chain's CDR3 is CASTDMGLKSPLHF. For the CDR3, the DNA is TGCGCCAGCACGGACATGGGGTTAAAGTCACCCCTCCACTTT. The chain uses TRBV7-2 and TRBJ1-6; D is possibly TRBD1 (5 bases). The CDR3 length is 14 residues. Germline V gives CDR1 SGHTA, CDR2 FQGNSA.

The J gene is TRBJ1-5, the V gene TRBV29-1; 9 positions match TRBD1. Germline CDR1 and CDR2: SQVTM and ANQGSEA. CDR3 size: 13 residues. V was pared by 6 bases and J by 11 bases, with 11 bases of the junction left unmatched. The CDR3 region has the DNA TGCAGCGTGGGACAGGGAGGGATCAAAGCCCAGCATTTT. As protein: CSVGQGGIKAQHF.

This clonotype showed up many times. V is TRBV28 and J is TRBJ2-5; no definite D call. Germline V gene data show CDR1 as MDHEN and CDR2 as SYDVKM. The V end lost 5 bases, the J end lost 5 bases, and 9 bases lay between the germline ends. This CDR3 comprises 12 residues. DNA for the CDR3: TGTGCCAGCAGTCCAGTTGCGGAGACCCAGTACTTC. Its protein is CASSPVAETQYF.

CDR3 residues: CASSVDLGQIYEQYF. The DNA of the CDR3 is TGTGCCAGCAGCGTAGATCTGGGACAGATTTACGAGCAGTACTTC. The genes are TRBV9 and TRBJ2-7; 7 nucleotides match TRBD1. Trimming at V came to 0 bases and at J to 4 bases, leaving 7 bases not matched to a gene. CDR1 and CDR2 (germline): SGDLS, YYNGEE. This CDR3 spans 15 amino acids.

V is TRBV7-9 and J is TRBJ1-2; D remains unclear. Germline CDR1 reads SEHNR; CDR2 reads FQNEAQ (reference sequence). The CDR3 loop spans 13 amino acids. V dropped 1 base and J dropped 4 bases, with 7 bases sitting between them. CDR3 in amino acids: CASSLVLSYGYTF. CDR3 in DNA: TGTGCCAGCAGCTTAGTCCTATCCTATGGCTACACCTTC.

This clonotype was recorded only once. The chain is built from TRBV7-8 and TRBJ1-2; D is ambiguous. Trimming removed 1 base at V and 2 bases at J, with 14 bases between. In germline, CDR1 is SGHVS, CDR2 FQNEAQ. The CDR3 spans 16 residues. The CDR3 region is CASSLDVPGLNYGYTF. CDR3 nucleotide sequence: TGTGCCAGCAGCTTAGACGTCCCGGGCCTAAACTATGGCTACACCTTC.

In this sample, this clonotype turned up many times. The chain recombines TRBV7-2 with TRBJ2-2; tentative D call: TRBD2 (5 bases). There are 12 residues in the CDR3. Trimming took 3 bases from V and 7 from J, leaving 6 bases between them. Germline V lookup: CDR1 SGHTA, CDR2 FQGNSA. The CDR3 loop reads CASSFRGGELFF. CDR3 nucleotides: TGTGCCAGCAGCTTCCGGGGCGGGGAGCTGTTTTTT.

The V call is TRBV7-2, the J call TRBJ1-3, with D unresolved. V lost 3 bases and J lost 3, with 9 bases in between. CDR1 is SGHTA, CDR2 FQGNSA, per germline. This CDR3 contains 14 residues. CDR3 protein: CASSLYDGGNTIYF. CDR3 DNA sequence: TGTGCCAGCAGCTTGTATGACGGTGGAAACACCATATATTTT. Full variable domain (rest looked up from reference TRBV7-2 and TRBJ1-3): GAGVSQSPSNKVTEKGKDVELRCDPISGHTALYWYRQSLGQGLEFLIYFQGNSAPDKSGLPSDRFSAERTGGSVSTLTIQRTQQEDSAVYLCASSLYDGGNTIYFGEGSWLTVV.

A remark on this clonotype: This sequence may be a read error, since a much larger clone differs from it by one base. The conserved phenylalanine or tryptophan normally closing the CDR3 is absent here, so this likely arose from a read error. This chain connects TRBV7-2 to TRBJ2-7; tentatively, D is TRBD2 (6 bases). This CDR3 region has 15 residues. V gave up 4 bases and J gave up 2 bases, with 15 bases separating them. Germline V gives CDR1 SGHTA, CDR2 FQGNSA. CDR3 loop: CASSWGWEAAYEQYL. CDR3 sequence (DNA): TGTGCCAGCAGCTGGGGATGGGAGGCGGCCTACGAGCAGTACCTC.

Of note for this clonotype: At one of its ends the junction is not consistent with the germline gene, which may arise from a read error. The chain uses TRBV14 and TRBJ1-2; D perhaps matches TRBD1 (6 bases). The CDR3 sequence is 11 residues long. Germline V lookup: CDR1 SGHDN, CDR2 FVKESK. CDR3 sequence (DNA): TGTGCCAGCACTGAGGCGGGGGGCTGCACCTTC. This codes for CASTEAGGCTF.